This is a list of T cell receptor beta chains from one sample in a study of CD8+CD57+ T cells in acquired aplastic anemia. TCRdb independently ran MiXCR on the reads; one entry per CDR3 protein. The sample carries 200,000 to 250,000 distinct CDR3 sequences, roughly 57% recorded once. Sequencing was carried out using sorted CD4+, CD8+, or CD8+CD57+ T cells (not recorded which) from PBMCs. The source of these receptors is a human donor in good health. Each CDR3 is given without its conserved first and last residue. Rows may omit the clone size; those that give it use once, few, many or a size class.

TRBJ2-7 TRBV7-9 NA ASSRATLYEQY
TRBJ1-5 TRBV30 NA AWDTGASSNQPQH
TRBJ1-1 TRBV7-8 few ASSWGNTEAF
TRBJ2-1 TRBV29-1 NA SVGDSNSGVNEQF
TRBJ2-7 TRBV29-1 many SVETRNYEQY
TRBJ2-7 TRBV5-6 NA ASSSGPSEQY
TRBJ1-5 TRBV19 once ASKTGIRWGYQPQH
TRBJ2-5 TRBV20-1 NA SALGGELGTQY
TRBJ2-5 TRBV7-8 NA ASSLVGGPGTQY
TRBJ2-1 TRBV11-1 NA ASSLVGSGIHEQF
TRBJ1-2 TRBV29-1 NA SVGSATGGFGYT
TRBJ1-4 TRBV19 many ASRGAGERTEKLF
TRBJ1-1 TRBV7-2 NA ASSSAGFGTEAF
TRBJ1-1 TRBV4-1 many ASSQREAGQMNTEAF
TRBJ2-1 TRBV25-1 many ASSEGAGGLEQF
TRBJ1-2 TRBV6-5 many ASSWTSKYGYT
TRBJ1-5 TRBV7-2 once ASSLVSGAYQPQH
TRBJ2-5 TRBV24-1 NA ATGSASTQY
TRBJ2-7 TRBV9 many ASSSGDGTYYEQY
TRBJ2-7 TRBV12-3/TRBV12-4 NA ASSHSRSYEQY
TRBJ1-2 TRBV6-5 NA ASSIQGNYGYT
TRBJ1-2 TRBV5-6 NA ASSLGTVGYT
TRBJ1-6 TRBV20-1 few SARDRGRGESSPLH
TRBJ1-1 TRBV10-2 once ASSGPGVHEAF
TRBJ2-7 TRBV2 NA ATLGHTLGYEQY
TRBJ2-1 TRBV29-1 NA SVEGLAGGMGNEQF
TRBJ2-7 TRBV19 NA ASSPGFGLSENIYEQY
TRBJ2-1 TRBV15 NA ATSRDDYHFSALYNEQF
TRBJ2-7 TRBV12-3/TRBV12-4 many ASSFRLATYEQY
TRBJ2-7 TRBV19 NA ASTPGTSWHEQY
TRBJ2-3 TRBV7-2 many ASSFTNSGTQY
TRBJ2-3 TRBV19 once ASSNTDTQY
TRBJ2-1 TRBV6-6 few ASSYSLPGNRHYNEQF
TRBJ2-3 TRBV2 NA ASSFGGGSDTQY
TRBJ2-7 TRBV6-5 NA AITPSGLYYEQY
TRBJ2-7 TRBV6-4 NA AGPRYEQY
TRBJ1-5 TRBV19 NA ASSMSSNGYNEH
TRBJ1-6 TRBV6-1 many ASSEAFSLSPLH
TRBJ2-3 TRBV9 many ASSLLSGDTDTQY
TRBJ1-5 TRBV10-3 NA AISVGASNQPQH
TRBJ2-5 TRBV29-1 many SAQGAWETQY
TRBJ2-7 TRBV4-3 many ASSDGTGGEQY
TRBJ1-1 TRBV10-3 NA AIAWELNTEAF
TRBJ1-5 TRBV15 NA ATQSPDSSLLNQPQH
TRBJ1-1 TRBV20-1 NA SARGAGQGTENTEAF
TRBJ1-1 TRBV15 few ATSRDSTGWSTEAF
TRBJ1-1 TRBV10-3 NA AISVLEGVNTEAF
TRBJ2-2 TRBV6-4 many ASSDSSTGELF
TRBJ2-3 TRBV24-1 NA ATSGGESTDTQY
TRBJ2-3 TRBV19 many ASSHPGGNTDTQY
TRBJ2-5 TRBV7-9 NA ASSLDTSYTQETQY
TRBJ1-1 TRBV10-1 NA ASSESQGLNTEAF
TRBJ2-7 TRBV15 NA ATQPGQGLEQY